Below, 10 T cell receptor beta chains from the same sample are listed, as sequenced in a study of shared clonotypes between healthy human individuals. The assay was immunoSEQ multiplex PCR, and TCRdb's table has in-frame clones only and misses some. The table shows roughly 520,000 clones, with about 96% occurring only once. Material: naive CD4+ T cells sorted from blood. Subset specified: CD45RA+ positively selected. These receptors were obtained from a woman in her 30s in good health.

The chain recombines TRBV19 with TRBJ1-1, with D hard to call. This CDR3 has 12 residues. Germline CDR1 is LNHDA and CDR2 is SQIVND (reference sequence). The ends were cut back, 8 bases at V and 11 bases at J, with 18 bases in the middle. CDR3 DNA: TGTGCCAGTGAGAGGACCGGCCTGGGTGCTTTCTTT. This codes for CASERTGLGAFF.

To note about this clone: Other DNA sequences in the sample encode the same CDR3. This rearrangement joins TRBV28 to TRBJ2-6; the D is unclear. The length of the CDR3 is 12 residues. Trimming removed 7 bases from V and 4 bases from J, with 5 bases in between. The germline gives CDR1 MDHEN, CDR2 SYDVKM. CDR3 residues: CASNSGANVLTF. The DNA of the CDR3 is TGTGCCAGCAACTCCGGGGCCAACGTCCTGACTTTC.

This clone was counted a single time. J is TRBJ2-1 and V is TRBV18, with TRBD2 matching over 7 bases. The germline V gene encodes CDR1 KGHSH and CDR2 LQKENI. V dropped 6 bases and J dropped 6; count of bases not matched to a gene: 11. CDR3 length: 15 amino acids. CDR3 sequence reads: CASSTGRESANEQFF. In DNA, the CDR3 is TGTGCCAGCTCCACGGGGCGGGAGAGCGCCAATGAGCAGTTCTTC. The variable domain in full, completed from reference TRBV18 and TRBJ2-1, reads NAGVMQNPRHLVRRRGQEARLRCSPMKGHSHVYWYRQLPEEGLKFMVYLQKENIIDESGMPKERFSAEFPKEGPSILRIQQVVRGDSAAYFCASSTGRESANEQFFGPGTRLTVL.

This rearrangement joins TRBV16 to TRBJ1-1; D is ambiguous. Deletions cut 4 bases from V and 13 bases from J, with 16 bases between. CDR1 and CDR2 from the germline V gene are KGHSY and FQNENV. The CDR3 is 12 residues long. The chain's CDR3 is CASSLNPPGIFF. DNA for the CDR3: TGTGCCAGCAGCCTGAATCCTCCTGGGATTTTCTTT.

V is TRBV28 and J is TRBJ2-2; D perhaps matches TRBD1 (6 bases). V was shortened by 4 bases and J by 6 bases, with 15 bases between the two germline ends. Germline loops: CDR1 MDHEN, CDR2 SYDVKM. This CDR3 comprises 15 residues. As DNA, the CDR3 is TGTGCCAGCAGTTGGTTGACAGGCCCCCCCGGGGAGCTGTTTTTT. Encoded protein: CASSWLTGPPGELFF.

This clone is a singleton in its sample. The chain has TRBV11-3 and TRBJ2-2; weak D call: TRBD2 (6 bases). Germline values: CDR1 SGHNT, CDR2 YENEEA. The CDR3 sequence is 14 residues long. The V and J ends lost 1 base and 5 bases respectively, with 8 bases between them. CDR3 nucleotide sequence: TGTGCCAGCAGCTTAGTTGCGGGGACCGGGGAGCTGTTTTTT. Amino acids: CASSLVAGTGELFF.

The chain combines TRBV7-9 with TRBJ2-1, with no clear D. Per germline, CDR1 SEHNR and CDR2 FQNEAQ (reference sequence). The CDR3 is 15 amino acids. V lost 6 bases and J 0 bases, leaving 12 bases between the germline ends. CDR3 in amino acids: CASSPDVSSYNEQFF. The CDR3 nucleotides read TGTGCCAGCAGTCCTGACGTAAGCTCCTACAATGAGCAGTTCTTC.

This rearrangement joins TRBV7-8 to TRBJ2-3, with a possible D match to TRBD1 (5 bases). The CDR3 has 17 amino acids. The V gene lost 4 bases and the J gene lost 2 bases, with 19 bases spanning the gap. The germline gives CDR1 SGHVS, CDR2 FQNEAQ. The CDR3 loop reads CASSYSRDSASTDTQYF. As DNA, the CDR3 is TGTGCCAGCAGCTACTCCCGAGACAGCGCTTCCACAGATACGCAGTATTTT.

The chain is built from TRBV27 and TRBJ1-5, with D possibly being TRBD1 (6 bases). Between the trimmed V and J ends, which lost 5 bases and 2 bases, there was a span of 13 bases. Germline V CDR1 and CDR2: MNHEY, SMNVEV (reference sequence). The CDR3 runs to 15 residues. The CDR3 DNA reads as TGTGCCAGCAGTCAACAGACAGGTGGCAATCAGCCCCAGCATTTT. It encodes CASSQQTGGNQPQHF.

The V gene is TRBV19, the J gene TRBJ1-3; D is unresolved. The CDR3 is made up of 17 amino acids. Germline V gene lookup returns CDR1 LNHDA and CDR2 SQIVND (reference sequence). V lost 3 bases, J lost 0 bases, and 15 bases lay in between. The CDR3 sequence is CASSISALAISGNTIYF. The CDR3 DNA reads TGTGCCAGTAGTATTTCTGCTTTGGCCATCTCTGGAAACACCATATATTTT.